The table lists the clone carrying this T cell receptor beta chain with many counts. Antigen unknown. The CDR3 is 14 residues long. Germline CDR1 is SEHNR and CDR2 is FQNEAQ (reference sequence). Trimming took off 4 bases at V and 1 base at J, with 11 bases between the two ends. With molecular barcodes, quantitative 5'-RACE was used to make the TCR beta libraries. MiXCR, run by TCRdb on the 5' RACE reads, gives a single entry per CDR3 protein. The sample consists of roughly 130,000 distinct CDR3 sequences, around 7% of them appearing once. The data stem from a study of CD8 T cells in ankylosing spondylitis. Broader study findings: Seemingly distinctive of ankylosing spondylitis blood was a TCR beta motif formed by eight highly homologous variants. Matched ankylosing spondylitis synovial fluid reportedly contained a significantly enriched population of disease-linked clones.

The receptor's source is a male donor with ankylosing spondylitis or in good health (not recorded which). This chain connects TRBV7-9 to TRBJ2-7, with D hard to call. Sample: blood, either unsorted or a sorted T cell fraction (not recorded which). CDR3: CASSSRTPSYEQYF. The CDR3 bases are TGTGCCAGCAGCTCGAGGACGCCTTCCTACGAGCAGTACTTC.